Listed below are T cell receptor beta chains from one sample, sequenced in a study of control samples from healthy donors and cancer patients. Sequencing used immunoSEQ multiplex PCR; TCRdb keeps in-frame clones, though not all of them. This sample has 150,000 to 200,000 clones, with almost 90% found just once. The sample taken for sequencing was blood. The receptors stem from a woman between 45 and 65 years old in good health. CDR3s include the opening cysteine and the closing phenylalanine or tryptophan. The D gene is left open where the match is weak. Size is omitted from some rows. Given values are once, few, many or a class for expanded clones.

TRBV10-3	-	13	TRBJ2-5	-	CAICRGARETQYF	TGTGCCATCTGTCGGGGGGCCCGGGAGACCCAGTACTTC
TRBV30	-	12	TRBJ2-7	-	CAWSQSGNGQYF	TGTGCCTGGAGTCAGAGTGGGAACGGGCAGTACTTC
TRBV19	TRBD1	15	TRBJ2-1	-	CASSLRTGTGTGQFF	TGTGCCAGTAGTCTACGGACAGGGACCGGTACAGGGCAGTTCTTC
TRBV5-1	TRBD1	13	TRBJ2-3	-	CASSRGQTGTQYF	TGCGCCAGCAGCAGGGGACAGACCGGGACGCAGTATTTT
TRBV11-2	-	14	TRBJ1-2	-	CASSLDMRGYGYTF	TGTGCCAGCAGCTTAGATATGAGGGGATACGGCTACACCTTC
TRBV6-2/TRBV6-3	-	16	TRBJ2-1	-	CASSYVIWQAGNEQFF	TGTGCCAGCAGTTACGTTATTTGGCAGGCGGGCAATGAGCAGTTCTTC
TRBV30	-	14	TRBJ1-3	-	CAWSVEGGGNTIYF	TGTGCCTGGAGTGTAGAGGGAGGGGGAAACACCATATATTTT
TRBV5-6	-	13	TRBJ1-4	-	CASSPLISEKLFF	TGTGCCAGCAGCCCACTAATTAGCGAAAAACTGTTTTTT
TRBV19	TRBD1	13	TRBJ2-7	-	CASSAGQGYEQYF	TGTGCCAGTAGTGCCGGACAGGGCTACGAGCAGTACTTC
TRBV15	-	14	TRBJ2-1	-	CATSLDTSRNEQFF	TGTGCCACCAGCCTAGACACTTCTCGGAATGAGCAGTTCTTC
TRBV28	-	14	TRBJ1-2	-	CASSRVGPAYGYTF	TGTGCCAGCAGTAGGGTGGGACCGGCTTATGGCTACACCTTC
TRBV3-1/TRBV3-2	TRBD2	16	TRBJ2-1	-	CASSQIAGGPGNEQFF	TGTGCCAGCAGCCAAATCGCGGGAGGGCCCGGCAATGAGCAGTTCTTC
TRBV4-3	-	20	TRBJ1-4	-	CASSQSSSGGRTTFNEKLFF	TGCGCCAGCAGCCAATCCTCGAGTGGGGGCCGAACTACTTTTAATGAAAAACTGTTTTTT
TRBV7-9	-	16	TRBJ1-5	-	CASSRGTERKHQPQHF	TGTGCCAGCAGCCGGGGGACCGAGCGAAAACATCAGCCCCAGCATTTT
TRBV14	TRBD1	17	TRBJ2-5	-	CASSQDRGRQPYETQYF	TGTGCCAGCAGCCAAGACAGGGGGAGACAACCATACGAGACCCAGTACTTC
TRBV5-1	-	13	TRBJ2-3	-	CASSLQFTDTQYF	TGCGCCAGCAGCTTACAATTCACAGATACACAGTATTTT
TRBV30	-	14	TRBJ1-6	few	CAWSSLLGDSPLHF	TGTGCCTGGAGCTCCCTCCTAGGCGATTCACCCCTCCACTTT
TRBV2	-	14	TRBJ1-2	-	CASMRGEGLTGYTF	TGTGCCAGCATGCGGGGCGAGGGGTTAACGGGCTACACCTTC
TRBV7-3	TRBD2	16	TRBJ2-1	-	CASSLRVSGVNNEQFF	TGTGCCAGCAGCTTAAGGGTCAGCGGGGTTAACAATGAGCAGTTCTTC
TRBV5-4	-	12	TRBJ1-1	-	CASSRELAEAFF	TGTGCCAGCAGCAGGGAGCTCGCAGAAGCTTTCTTT
TRBV28	-	12	TRBJ2-7	-	CASSRGRNEQYF	TGTGCCAGCAGCCGAGGACGGAACGAGCAGTACTTC
TRBV29-1	-	15	TRBJ1-1	-	CSVEDGPLLNTEAFF	TGCAGCGTTGAAGATGGACCTCTCCTGAACACTGAAGCTTTCTTT
TRBV28	TRBD1	16	TRBJ1-6	few	CASSLSRTGYNSPLHF	TGTGCCAGCAGTTTGTCGAGGACAGGGTATAATTCACCCCTCCACTTT
TRBV5-1	-	17	TRBJ2-5	-	CASSSSSSAPIQETQYF	TGCGCCAGCAGCTCGAGCTCATCCGCGCCGATTCAAGAGACCCAGTACTTC
TRBV6-2/TRBV6-3	-	14	TRBJ1-2	-	CASSYPGSRYGYTF	TGTGCCAGCAGTTACCCGGGCAGTAGATACGGCTACACCTTC
TRBV5-8	TRBD1	15	TRBJ2-5	-	CASRSGQGAGETQYF	TGTGCCAGCAGATCCGGACAGGGGGCGGGCGAGACCCAGTACTTC
TRBV28	-	14	TRBJ2-5	-	CASSNRRAAETQYF	TGTGCCAGCAGTAACCGGAGGGCCGCGGAGACCCAGTACTTC
TRBV12-3/TRBV12-4	TRBD1	13	TRBJ1-4	-	CASSRGAGTELFF	TGTGCCAGCAGTAGAGGGGCCGGGACAGAACTGTTTTTT
TRBV28	TRBD1	14	TRBJ2-3	-	CASHEGGSTDTQYF	TGTGCCAGCCATGAAGGGGGCTCCACAGATACGCAGTATTTT
TRBV24-1	-	13	TRBJ1-5	-	CATSDSGNQPQHF	TGTGCCACCAGTGACTCAGGGAATCAGCCCCAGCATTTT
TRBV7-8	-	14	TRBJ1-2	few	CASSLDVRNYGYTF	TGTGCCAGCAGCTTAGACGTCAGAAACTATGGCTACACCTTC
TRBV5-1	-	13	TRBJ2-7	-	CASSPGQTYEQYF	TGCGCCAGCAGCCCCGGACAGACCTACGAGCAGTACTTC
TRBV18	-	18	TRBJ1-1	-	CASSSGTTTPLMNTEAFF	TGTGCCAGCTCCTCCGGGACAACAACCCCGTTGATGAACACTGAAGCTTTCTTT
TRBV2	-	20	TRBJ2-6	-	CASSTSDWDRGNSGANVLTF	-
TRBV4-3	-	14	TRBJ1-3	once	CASSQTGAGNTIYF	TGCGCCAGCAGCCAAACAGGTGCTGGAAACACCATATATTTT
TRBV4-1	-	16	TRBJ1-2	-	CASSQGKTGLNYGYTF	TGCGCCAGCAGCCAAGGGAAAACAGGGCTTAACTATGGCTACACCTTC
TRBV27	-	13	TRBJ2-5	-	CASTPGPKMTQYF	TGTGCCAGTACACCGGGACCAAAAATGACCCAGTACTTC
TRBV28	-	14	TRBJ1-2	-	CASIVQGMPYGYTF	TGTGCCAGCATCGTGCAGGGAATGCCCTATGGCTACACCTTC
TRBV9	-	13	TRBJ2-1	few	CASSVVESGEQFF	TGTGCCAGCAGCGTAGTCGAATCAGGGGAGCAGTTCTTC
TRBV10-3	TRBD1	12	TRBJ1-1	-	CATGQANTEAFF	TGTGCCACCGGACAGGCCAACACTGAAGCTTTCTTT
TRBV5-6	-	13	TRBJ1-1	-	CASSLGQITEAFF	TGTGCCAGCAGCTTGGGGCAGATCACTGAAGCTTTCTTT
TRBV2	-	12	TRBJ2-1	-	CASKGSYNEQFF	TGTGCCAGCAAGGGATCTTACAATGAGCAGTTCTTC
TRBV27	TRBD1	14	TRBJ1-2	-	CASRGQGALRDYTF	TGTGCCAGCAGGGGACAGGGGGCGCTTCGTGACTACACCTTC
TRBV6-5	-	12	TRBJ1-4	-	CASRRGDEKLFF	TGTGCCAGCAGGAGGGGGGATGAAAAACTGTTTTTT
TRBV15	TRBD1	13	TRBJ2-7	-	CATGTGGHYEQYF	TGTGCCACCGGGACAGGGGGCCACTACGAGCAGTACTTC
TRBV10-3	TRBD1	14	TRBJ2-7	-	CAISGDRGGYEQYF	TGTGCCATCAGTGGGGACAGGGGCGGGTACGAGCAGTACTTC
TRBV28	-	13	TRBJ1-2	-	CASSLGRLAGYTF	TGTGCCAGCAGTTTAGGACGGCTGGCTGGCTACACCTTC
TRBV11-3	-	13	TRBJ1-1	-	CASSLWGNTEAFF	TGTGCCAGCAGCCTTTGGGGGAACACTGAAGCTTTCTTT
TRBV9	-	16	TRBJ2-2	few	CASSVVAGADTGELFF	TGTGCCAGCAGCGTAGTGGCAGGGGCGGACACCGGGGAGCTGTTTTTT
TRBV3-1/TRBV3-2	-	14	TRBJ1-4	-	CASSSEGTNEKLFF	TGTGCCAGCAGCTCCGAAGGGACTAATGAAAAACTGTTTTTT